The 14 T cell receptor beta chains in this list originate from one sample, sequenced in a study of neurological immune-mediated disorders. TCRdb reprocessed the 5' RACE reads via MiXCR and lists one record per CDR3 protein. The profile shows approximately 41,000 distinct CDR3 sequences, roughly 15% of them singletons. Sequencing input: CD4+ T cells from blood. The receptors were gathered from a woman aged 60-75 years with HTLV-1-associated myelopathy (HAM/TSP).

This clonotype was observed many times. The chain recombines TRBV3-1 with TRBJ2-3; unclear D gene. The CDR3 length is 14 residues. CDR1 and CDR2 from the germline V gene are LGHDT and YNNKEL (reference sequence). Trimming stripped 3 bases from V and 1 base from J, with 8 bases between. CDR3 in amino acids: CASSQPWGTDTQYF. The CDR3 DNA reads as TGTGCCAGCAGCCAGCCCTGGGGCACAGATACGCAGTATTTT.

This clonotype was counted many times. The junction departs from the called germline gene at one end, perhaps through a read error. The rearrangement joins TRBV7-2 to TRBJ1-5, with D perhaps TRBD1 (5 bases). CDR3 length: 16 amino acids. Germline values: CDR1 SGHTA, CDR2 FQGNSA. CDR3 residues: CASSLRPTEINQPRHF. The CDR3 bases are TGTGCCAGCAGCTTACGCCCGACAGAGATCAATCAGCCCCGGCATTTT. Full variable domain (missing parts from reference TRBV7-2 and TRBJ1-5): GAGVSQSPSNKVTEKGKDVELRCDPISGHTALYWYRQSLGQGLEFLIYFQGNSAPDKSGLPSDRFSAERTGGSVSTLTIQRTQQEDSAVYLCASSLRPTEINQPRHFGDGTRLSIL.

This clonotype was seen at least ten times. The chain uses TRBV5-1 and TRBJ2-7, with 9 bases that match TRBD2. The CDR3 runs 15 residues. Germline V gives CDR1 SGHRS, CDR2 YFSETQ. J gave up 2 bases and V 1 base, and 4 bases lay outside the gene matches. CDR3 residues: CASSLNSGGAYEQYF. CDR3 sequence (DNA): TGCGCCAGCAGCTTGAATAGCGGGGGAGCCTACGAGCAGTACTTC. The full variable domain, its missing parts supplied by reference TRBV5-1 and TRBJ2-7, is KAGVTQTPRYLIKTRGQQVTLSCSPISGHRSVSWYQQTPGQGLQFLFEYFSETQRNKGNFPGRFSGRQFSNSRSEMNVSTLELGDSALYLCASSLNSGGAYEQYFGPGTRLTVT.

V usage is TRBV20-1 and J usage is TRBJ2-3, with D possibly TRBD1 on 6 matching bases. The germline V gene encodes CDR1 DFQATT and CDR2 SNEGSKA (reference sequence). Trimming left V 0 bases short and J 0 bases short, with 10 bases between. The CDR3 has 15 amino acids. The CDR3 DNA reads as TGCAGTGCTAGAGATACAGGGCGGAGCACAGATACGCAGTATTTT. This gives the protein CSARDTGRSTDTQYF.

This clonotype was seen ten or more times. The gene calls are TRBV6-5 and TRBJ2-5; D could derive from TRBD1 or TRBD2 (6 bases each). The CDR3 has 14 amino acids. Germline-derived CDR1 and CDR2 are MNHEY and SVGAGI. Trimming removed 5 bases from V and 4 bases from J, with 14 bases in between. CDR3 coding DNA: TGTGCCAGCAGTCTCTCAGAGGGGGGAGAGACCCAGTACTTC. Translating gives CASSLSEGGETQYF.

This clonotype appeared many times. The V gene is TRBV6-6, the J gene TRBJ1-5; 9 bases line up with TRBD1. In germline, CDR1 is MNHNY, CDR2 SVGAGI (reference sequence). V shed 2 bases, J shed 5 bases, and the junction held 4 bases outside the gene matches. The CDR3 contains 15 residues. CDR3 nucleotides: TGTGCCAGCAGTTACCCGGGGACAGGGTATCAGCCCCAGCATTTT. This gives the protein CASSYPGTGYQPQHF.

This clonotype was seen more than once but under ten times. The rearrangement links TRBV2 to TRBJ2-1; D remains unclear. Germline V CDR1 and CDR2: SNHLY, FYNNEI. Trimming cost V 1 base and J 6 bases, with 13 bases left between them. The CDR3 sequence is 15 residues long. The CDR3, as DNA: TGTGCCAGCAGTGAAGACCACCCGAAGCTCAATGAGCAGTTCTTC. Its protein is CASSEDHPKLNEQFF.

For this clonotype: One end of the junction varies from germline; a read error may be responsible. This rearrangement joins TRBV18 to TRBJ2-7; possibly TRBD2 for D (6 bases). The CDR3 is 15 residues long. Germline CDR1 and CDR2: KGHSH and LQKENI. CDR3: CASSPVGGSSYEQHF. In DNA form, the CDR3 reads TGTGCCAGCTCACCTGTCGGGGGTAGCTCCTACGAGCAGCACTTC. The full variable domain, completed using reference TRBV18 and TRBJ2-7, is NAGVMQNPRHLVRRRGQEARLRCSPMKGHSHVYWYRQLPEEGLKFMVYLQKENIIDESGMPKERFSAEFPKEGPSILRIQQVVRGDSAAYFCASSPVGGSSYEQHFGPGTRLTVT.

This clonotype has ten or more counts. The V gene is TRBV10-3, the J gene TRBJ1-1; 7 nucleotides match TRBD1. This CDR3 has 14 amino acids. The junction had 7 bases not matched to a gene; V was cut back by 4 bases and J by 5 bases. Germline lookup yields CDR1 ENHRY and CDR2 SYGVKD. CDR3 amino acids: CAISALTGRTEAFF. The CDR3 DNA is TGTGCCATCAGTGCCTTGACAGGGCGGACTGAAGCTTTCTTT.

There are many counts of this clonotype. The genes are TRBV7-2 and TRBJ2-2, with D possibly TRBD1 on 5 matching bases. V shed 5 bases and J shed 4 bases, with 14 bases lying between them. CDR3 length: 15 residues. Germline V gene data show CDR1 as SGHTA and CDR2 as FQGNSA. As DNA, the CDR3 is TGTGCCAGCAGCCCATTGACAGCAATCACCGGGGAGCTGTTTTTT. Its protein product is CASSPLTAITGELFF.

This clonotype appeared many times. V is TRBV6-9 and J is TRBJ1-4; possibly TRBD1 for D (5 bases). Germline CDR1 MNHGY, CDR2 SVAAGI. The CDR3 is made up of 18 amino acids. The V gene lost 0 bases and the J gene lost 6 bases, with 20 bases spanning the gap. CDR3 in amino acids: CASSYSNVGGAPDEKLFF. As DNA, the CDR3 is TGTGCCAGCAGTTATTCGAATGTGGGAGGGGCCCCCGATGAAAAACTGTTTTTT.

This clonotype was recorded many times. The chain has TRBV5-1 and TRBJ2-7; 9 bases are a match to TRBD2. Trimming cost V 0 bases and J 2 bases; bases outside gene matches: 3. The CDR3 is 15 residues long. CDR1 is SGHRS and CDR2 is YFSETQ in the germline V gene. The CDR3 protein is CASSLGAGGTYEQYF. In DNA form, the CDR3 reads TGCGCCAGCAGCTTGGGAGCGGGGGGCACCTACGAGCAGTACTTC.

The chain couples TRBV20-1 to TRBJ2-3; 12 bases map to TRBD1. Per the germline V gene, CDR1 is DFQATT and CDR2 is SNEGSKA (reference sequence). V was pared by 4 bases and J by 5 bases, with 7 bases of the junction left unmatched. This CDR3 region has 15 residues. The CDR3 nucleotides read TGCAGTGCTACCTCGGGACAGGGGGCAGAAGATACGCAGTATTTT. Translated: CSATSGQGAEDTQYF.

This clonotype was recorded many times. V usage is TRBV5-6 and J usage is TRBJ2-3; no clear D. V lost 1 base, J lost 2 bases, and 14 bases lay in between. The CDR3 runs to 16 residues. CDR1 and CDR2 from the germline V gene are SGHDT and YYEEEE. CDR3 loop: CASSLLVRQATDTQYF. CDR3 nucleotides: TGTGCCAGCAGCTTGCTGGTACGGCAGGCCACAGATACGCAGTATTTT.